This T cell receptor (beta chain) was captured in a study of blood T cell repertoires in COVID-19 (dated by TCRdb to the early 2020s). For the wider study: The collaborator samples originated in the United States, Italy and Spain and spanned the acute and convalescent phases of COVID-19. The material from the prospective study consisted of cDNA or gDNA derived from T cells, B-cell-depleted T cells, or PBMCs. Deeply sampled blood TCRbeta repertoires from subjects exposed to, actively infected with, or recovered from COVID-19 were included in the dataset. The repertoires were made available in a free public database intended to serve as a resource for research on the immune response to SARS-CoV-2. Samples were obtained from the ongoing ImmuneRACE study (first 160 participants) and from about 1,300 subjects provided by 6 global collaborators. A de-identified subject ID, COVID-19 status, age in years and sex were almost always included in the sample metadata. Where available, HLA class I and class II types were obtained from metadata supplied by the sample provider rather than from assay-based typing.

Of note for this clone: The specificity of this receptor is unknown. Per-base qualities were not stored, and no clone one base away is much larger.

The immunoSEQ Assay, a bias-controlled multiplex PCR, was used to amplify TCRbeta CDR3 regions from genomic DNA. For the original study's pipeline: The number of nucleated cells in each sample was estimated from the amplification of reference gene primers within the assay. To quantify the absolute abundance of each unique TCRbeta CDR3 rearrangement, sequence reads were collapsed and filtered. For each sample, productive Simpson clonality was calculated as the square root of Simpson's diversity index across productive rearrangements. TCRdb provides this immuneACCESS table in a form limited to in-frame rearrangements. Some clones are lacking; in checked studies, under half of them reflect an unresolved V gene, and why the rest are absent is not known. V, J and clone size derive from that table, while D and trimming were established from the DNA sequence. The sample table contains 200,000 to 300,000 clones; only one count was recorded for roughly 89% of them. Just under 9% of the sample rests with the top ten.

The V and J ends are trimmed by 8 bases and 4 bases, leaving 8 bases between them. Via the germline V gene, CDR1 is SGHVS and CDR2 FQNEAQ. CDR3 length: 12 amino acids, cysteine to phenylalanine. The retained sequence is limited to the CDR3, 36 bases, with the frame set at the first base. Beyond this particular receptor, the publication reports: Clinical and demographic metadata were provided uncurated, with the amount varying by source and participant.

In the prospective study, participants were about 18 to 95 years old, resided in about two dozen geographic areas of the United States, and were enrolled through a virtual design. Cohort assignment in the prospective study relied on participant-reported clinical history from a screening survey and a study questionnaire. For ImmuneRACE Cohort 3, a participant was defined as recovered based on two consecutive negative NP/OP PCR tests, clearance by a healthcare professional, or resolution of symptoms. In the prospective study, mobile phlebotomists collected whole blood, serum and a nasopharyngeal or oropharyngeal swab from each participant. Prospective study participants could optionally give additional blood draws and questionnaires over an approximately two-month period. Before DNA extraction, prospective study blood samples were shipped either frozen or at room temperature.

This clonotype originated in a man aged 35 to 55 who had recovered from COVID-19. The rearranged chain carries TRBV7-8 and TRBJ2-2; TRBD2 might be the D gene, on 6 matching bases. What was sequenced was PBMCs or T cells enriched from blood (not recorded which). CDR3 reads: CASGRLTGELFF. The DNA sequence follows: TGTGCCAGCGGGAGGCTCACCGGGGAGCTGTTTTTT.